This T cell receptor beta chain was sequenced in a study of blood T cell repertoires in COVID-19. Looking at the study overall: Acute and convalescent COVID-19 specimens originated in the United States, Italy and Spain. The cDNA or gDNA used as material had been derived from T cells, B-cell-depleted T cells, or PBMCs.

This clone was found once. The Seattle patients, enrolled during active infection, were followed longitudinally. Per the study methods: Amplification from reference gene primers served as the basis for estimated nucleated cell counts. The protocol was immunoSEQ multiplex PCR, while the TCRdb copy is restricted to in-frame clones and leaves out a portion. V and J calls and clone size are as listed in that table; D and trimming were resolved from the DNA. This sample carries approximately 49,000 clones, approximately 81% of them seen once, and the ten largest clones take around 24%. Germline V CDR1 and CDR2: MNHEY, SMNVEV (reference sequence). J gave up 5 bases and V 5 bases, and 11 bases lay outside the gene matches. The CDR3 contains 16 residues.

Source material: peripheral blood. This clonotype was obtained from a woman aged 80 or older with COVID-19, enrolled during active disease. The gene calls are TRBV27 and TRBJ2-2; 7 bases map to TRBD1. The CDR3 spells CASSPTGWLRTGELFF. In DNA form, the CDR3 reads TGTGCCAGCAGTCCGACAGGGTGGTTGAGAACCGGGGAGCTGTTTTTT.